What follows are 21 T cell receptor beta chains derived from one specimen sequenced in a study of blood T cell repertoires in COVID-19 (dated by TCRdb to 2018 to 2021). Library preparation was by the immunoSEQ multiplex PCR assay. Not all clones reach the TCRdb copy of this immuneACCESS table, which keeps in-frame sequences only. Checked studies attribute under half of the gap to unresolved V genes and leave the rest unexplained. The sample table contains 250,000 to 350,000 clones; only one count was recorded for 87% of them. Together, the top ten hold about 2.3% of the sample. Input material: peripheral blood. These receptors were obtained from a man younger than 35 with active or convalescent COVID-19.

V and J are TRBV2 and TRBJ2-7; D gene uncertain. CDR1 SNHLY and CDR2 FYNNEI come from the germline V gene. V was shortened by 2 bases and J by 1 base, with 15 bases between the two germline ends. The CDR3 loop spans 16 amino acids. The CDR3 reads CASSESTEVLSYEQYF. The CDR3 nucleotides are TGTGCCAGCAGTGAAAGTACAGAAGTCTTATCCTACGAGCAGTACTTC.

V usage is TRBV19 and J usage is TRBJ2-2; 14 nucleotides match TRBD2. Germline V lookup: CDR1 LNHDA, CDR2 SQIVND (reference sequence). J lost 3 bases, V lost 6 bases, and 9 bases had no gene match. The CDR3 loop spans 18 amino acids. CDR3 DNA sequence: TGTGCCAGTAGGACCGGGACTAGCGGGAGTCTGGACACCGGGGAGCTGTTTTTT. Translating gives CASRTGTSGSLDTGELFF.

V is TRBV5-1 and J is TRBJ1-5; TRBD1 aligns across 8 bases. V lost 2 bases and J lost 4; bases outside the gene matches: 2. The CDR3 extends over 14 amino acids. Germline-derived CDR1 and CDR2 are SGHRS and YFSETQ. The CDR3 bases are TGCGCCAGCAGCTTAGGGACAGGAAATCAGCCCCAGCATTTT. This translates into CASSLGTGNQPQHF.

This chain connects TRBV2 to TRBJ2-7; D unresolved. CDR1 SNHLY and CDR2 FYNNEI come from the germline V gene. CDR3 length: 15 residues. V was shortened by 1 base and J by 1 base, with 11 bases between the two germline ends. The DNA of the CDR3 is TGTGCCAGCAGTGAAGGGTTCCTCGGGTCCTACGAGCAGTACTTC. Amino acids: CASSEGFLGSYEQYF. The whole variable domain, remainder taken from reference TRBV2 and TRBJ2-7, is EPEVTQTPSHQVTQMGQEVILRCVPISNHLYFYWYRQILGQKVEFLVSFYNNEISEKSEIFDDQFSVERPDGSNFTLKIRSTKLEDSAMYFCASSEGFLGSYEQYFGPGTRLTVT.

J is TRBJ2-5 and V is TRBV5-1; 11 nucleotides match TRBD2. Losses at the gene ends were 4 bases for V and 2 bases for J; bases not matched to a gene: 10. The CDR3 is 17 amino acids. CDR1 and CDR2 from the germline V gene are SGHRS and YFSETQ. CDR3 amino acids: CASSPPRLAGTQETQYF. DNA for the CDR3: TGCGCCAGCAGCCCCCCCCGACTAGCGGGGACACAAGAGACCCAGTACTTC.

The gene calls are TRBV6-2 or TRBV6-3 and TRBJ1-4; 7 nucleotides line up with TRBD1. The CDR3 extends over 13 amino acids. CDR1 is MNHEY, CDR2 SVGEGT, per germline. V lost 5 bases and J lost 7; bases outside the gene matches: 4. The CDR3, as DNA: TGTGCCAGCAGTACCCGGACAGGTGAAAAACTGTTTTTT. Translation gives CASSTRTGEKLFF.

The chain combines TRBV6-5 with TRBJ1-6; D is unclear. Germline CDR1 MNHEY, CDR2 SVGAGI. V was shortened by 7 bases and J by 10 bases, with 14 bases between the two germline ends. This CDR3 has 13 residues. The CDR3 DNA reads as TGTGCCAGCAACCTCAGGAGGAACTCACCCCTCCACTTT. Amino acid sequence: CASNLRRNSPLHF.

In nucleotides, the CDR3 is TGTGCCAGCAGCATCTACAGGGTCCTTCATGAGCAGTTCTTC. Translating gives CASSIYRVLHEQFF. This chain connects TRBV13 to TRBJ2-1, with a possible D match to TRBD1 (6 bases). Germline V gene lookup returns CDR1 PRHDT and CDR2 FYEKMQ (reference sequence). V lost 5 bases and J 8 bases, leaving 16 bases between the germline ends. There are 14 residues in the CDR3.

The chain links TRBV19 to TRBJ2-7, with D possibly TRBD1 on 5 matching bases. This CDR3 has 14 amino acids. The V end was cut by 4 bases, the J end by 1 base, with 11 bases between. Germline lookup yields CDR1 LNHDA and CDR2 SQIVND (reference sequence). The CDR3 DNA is TGTGCCAGTAGTACAGGGCTGAGTTCCTACGAGCAGTACTTC. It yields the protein CASSTGLSSYEQYF.

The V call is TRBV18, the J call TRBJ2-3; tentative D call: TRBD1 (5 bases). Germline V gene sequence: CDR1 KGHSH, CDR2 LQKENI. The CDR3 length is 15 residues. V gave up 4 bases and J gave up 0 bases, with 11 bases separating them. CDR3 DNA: TGTGCCAGCTCACTTGACAGCTCTAGCACAGATACGCAGTATTTT. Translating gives CASSLDSSSTDTQYF.

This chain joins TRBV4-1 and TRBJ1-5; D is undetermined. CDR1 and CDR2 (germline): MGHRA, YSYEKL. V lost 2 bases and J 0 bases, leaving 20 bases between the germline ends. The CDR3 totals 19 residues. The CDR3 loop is CASSQTQQARKYSNQPQHF. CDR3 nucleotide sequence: TGCGCCAGCAGCCAAACCCAGCAGGCCCGAAAGTATAGCAATCAGCCCCAGCATTTT.

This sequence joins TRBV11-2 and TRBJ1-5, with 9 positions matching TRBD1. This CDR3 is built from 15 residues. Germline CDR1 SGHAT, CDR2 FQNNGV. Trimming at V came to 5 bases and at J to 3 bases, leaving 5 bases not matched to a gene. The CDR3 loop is CASSNRQGVNQPQHF. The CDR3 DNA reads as TGTGCCAGCAGCAACAGACAGGGGGTCAATCAGCCCCAGCATTTT. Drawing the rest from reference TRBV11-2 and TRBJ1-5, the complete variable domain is EAGVAQSPRYKIIEKRQSVAFWCNPISGHATLYWYQQILGQGPKLLIQFQNNGVVDDSQLPKDRFSAERLKGVDSTLKIQPAKLEDSAVYLCASSNRQGVNQPQHFGDGTRLSIL.

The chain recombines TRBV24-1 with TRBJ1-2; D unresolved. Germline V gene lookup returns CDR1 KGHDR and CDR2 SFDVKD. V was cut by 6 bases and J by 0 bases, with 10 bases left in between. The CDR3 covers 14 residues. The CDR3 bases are TGTGCCACCAGTACGGCAGGCTCTAACTATGGCTACACCTTC. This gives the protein CATSTAGSNYGYTF.

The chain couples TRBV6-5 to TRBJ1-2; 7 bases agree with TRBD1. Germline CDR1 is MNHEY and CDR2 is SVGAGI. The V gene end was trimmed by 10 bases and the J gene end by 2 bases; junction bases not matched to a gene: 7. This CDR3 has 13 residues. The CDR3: CATHRGRNYGYTF. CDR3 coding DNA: TGTGCCACCCACAGGGGTAGGAACTATGGCTACACCTTC.

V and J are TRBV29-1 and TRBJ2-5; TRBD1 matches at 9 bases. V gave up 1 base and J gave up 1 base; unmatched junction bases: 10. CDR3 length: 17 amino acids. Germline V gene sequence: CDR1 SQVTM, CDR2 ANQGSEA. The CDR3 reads CSVEVEGDRDRQETQYF. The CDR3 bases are TGCAGCGTTGAAGTGGAGGGGGACAGGGATCGCCAAGAGACCCAGTACTTC.

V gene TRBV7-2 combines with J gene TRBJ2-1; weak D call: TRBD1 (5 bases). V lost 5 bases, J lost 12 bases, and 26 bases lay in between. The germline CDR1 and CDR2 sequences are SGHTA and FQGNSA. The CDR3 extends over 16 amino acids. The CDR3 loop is CASSMGSGSRNTGQFF. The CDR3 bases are TGTGCCAGCAGCATGGGATCCGGGTCGAGGAACACAGGGCAGTTCTTC.

CDR3 sequence (DNA): TGTGCCAGCAGCTTGGCGAATCTAGCGTATGGCTACACCTTC. Translation gives CASSLANLAYGYTF. J is TRBJ1-2 and V is TRBV5-5; D unclear. V lost 0 bases and J lost 5, with 11 bases in between. Germline V gives CDR1 SGHKS, CDR2 YYEKEE (reference sequence). This CDR3 has 14 amino acids.

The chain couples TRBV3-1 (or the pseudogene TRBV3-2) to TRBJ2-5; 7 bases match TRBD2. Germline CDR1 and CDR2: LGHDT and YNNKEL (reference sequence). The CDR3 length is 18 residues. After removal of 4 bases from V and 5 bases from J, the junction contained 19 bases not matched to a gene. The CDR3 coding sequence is TGTGCCAGCAGCCCCCCGCGGGGAACACGGGGGGTTGGTGAGACCCAGTACTTC. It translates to CASSPPRGTRGVGETQYF.

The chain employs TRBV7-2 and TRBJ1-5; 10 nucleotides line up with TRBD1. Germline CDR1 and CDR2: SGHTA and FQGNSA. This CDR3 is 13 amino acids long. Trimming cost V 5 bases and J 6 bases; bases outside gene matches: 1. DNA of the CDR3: TGTGCCAGCAGCGGACAGGGGGGTCAGCCCCAGCATTTT. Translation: CASSGQGGQPQHF. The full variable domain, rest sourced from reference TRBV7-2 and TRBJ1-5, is GAGVSQSPSNKVTEKGKDVELRCDPISGHTALYWYRQSLGQGLEFLIYFQGNSAPDKSGLPSDRFSAERTGGSVSTLTIQRTQQEDSAVYLCASSGQGGQPQHFGDGTRLSIL.

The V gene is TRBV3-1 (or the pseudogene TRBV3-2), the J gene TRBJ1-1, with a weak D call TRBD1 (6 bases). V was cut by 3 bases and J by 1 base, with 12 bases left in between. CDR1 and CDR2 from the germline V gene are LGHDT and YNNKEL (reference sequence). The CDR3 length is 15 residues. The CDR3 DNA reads TGTGCCAGCAGCCACACTATACAGGGGAACACTGAAGCTTTCTTT. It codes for CASSHTIQGNTEAFF.

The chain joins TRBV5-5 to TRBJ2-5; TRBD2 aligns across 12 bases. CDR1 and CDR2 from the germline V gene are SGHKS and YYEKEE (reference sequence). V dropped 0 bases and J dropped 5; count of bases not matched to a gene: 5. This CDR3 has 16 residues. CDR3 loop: CASSLGGLAGRETQYF. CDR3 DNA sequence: TGTGCCAGCAGCTTGGGTGGACTAGCGGGACGCGAGACCCAGTACTTC. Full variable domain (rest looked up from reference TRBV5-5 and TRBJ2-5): DAGVTQSPTHLIKTRGQQVTLRCSPISGHKSVSWYQQVLGQGPQFIFQYYEKEERGRGNFPDRFSARQFPNYSSELNVNALLLGDSALYLCASSLGGLAGRETQYFGPGTRLLVL.